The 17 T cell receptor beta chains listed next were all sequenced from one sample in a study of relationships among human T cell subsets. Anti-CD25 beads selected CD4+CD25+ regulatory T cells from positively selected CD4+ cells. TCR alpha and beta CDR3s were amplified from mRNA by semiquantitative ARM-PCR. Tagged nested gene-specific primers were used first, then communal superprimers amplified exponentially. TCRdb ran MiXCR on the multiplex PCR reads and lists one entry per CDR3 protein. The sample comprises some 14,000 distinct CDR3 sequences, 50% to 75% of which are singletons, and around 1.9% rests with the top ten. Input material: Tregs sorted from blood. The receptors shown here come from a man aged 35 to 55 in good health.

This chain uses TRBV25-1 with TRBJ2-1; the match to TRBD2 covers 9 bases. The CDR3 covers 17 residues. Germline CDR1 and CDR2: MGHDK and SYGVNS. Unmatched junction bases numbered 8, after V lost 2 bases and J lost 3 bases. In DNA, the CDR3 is TGTGCCAGCAGTGAACCCTTTAGCGGGAGTCTCTACAATGAGCAGTTCTTC. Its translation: CASSEPFSGSLYNEQFF.

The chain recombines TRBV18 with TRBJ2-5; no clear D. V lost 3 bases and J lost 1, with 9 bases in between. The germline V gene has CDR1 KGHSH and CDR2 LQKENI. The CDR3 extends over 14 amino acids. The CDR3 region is CASSPHKGQETQYF. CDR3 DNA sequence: TGTGCCAGCTCACCTCATAAAGGCCAAGAGACCCAGTACTTC.

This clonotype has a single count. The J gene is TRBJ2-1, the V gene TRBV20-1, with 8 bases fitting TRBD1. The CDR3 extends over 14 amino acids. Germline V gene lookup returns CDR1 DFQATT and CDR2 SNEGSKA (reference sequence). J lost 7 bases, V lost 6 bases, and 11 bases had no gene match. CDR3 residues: CSATGEPSENEQFF. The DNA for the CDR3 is TGCAGTGCGACAGGGGAGCCCAGTGAGAATGAGCAGTTCTTC.

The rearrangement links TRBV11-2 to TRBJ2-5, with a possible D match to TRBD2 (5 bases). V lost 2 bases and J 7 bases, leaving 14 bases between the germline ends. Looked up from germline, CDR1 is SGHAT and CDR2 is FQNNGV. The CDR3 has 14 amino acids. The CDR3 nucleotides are TGTGCCAGCAGCTTAATCGCGACGGCGGGGACCCAGTACTTC. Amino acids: CASSLIATAGTQYF.

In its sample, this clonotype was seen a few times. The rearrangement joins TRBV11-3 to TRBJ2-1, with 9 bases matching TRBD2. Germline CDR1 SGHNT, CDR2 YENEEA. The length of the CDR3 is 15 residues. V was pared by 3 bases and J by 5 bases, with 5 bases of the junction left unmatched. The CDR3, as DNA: TGTGCCAGCAGCTTGGCGGGAGGGAGCAACAATGAGCAGTTCTTC. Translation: CASSLAGGSNNEQFF.

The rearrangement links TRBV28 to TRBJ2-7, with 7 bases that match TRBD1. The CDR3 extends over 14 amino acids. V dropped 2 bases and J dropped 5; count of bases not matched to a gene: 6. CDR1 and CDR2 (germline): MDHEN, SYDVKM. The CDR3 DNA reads TGTGCCAGCAGTTTAGGACAGGTCCGCCACGAGCAGTACTTC. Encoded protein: CASSLGQVRHEQYF.

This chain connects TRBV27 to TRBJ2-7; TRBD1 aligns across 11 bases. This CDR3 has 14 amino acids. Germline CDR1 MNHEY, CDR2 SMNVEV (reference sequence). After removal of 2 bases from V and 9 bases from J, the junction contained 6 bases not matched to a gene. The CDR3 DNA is TGTGCCAGCAGTTTACGTCCCGGGACAGGGGGGCAGTACTTC. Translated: CASSLRPGTGGQYF.

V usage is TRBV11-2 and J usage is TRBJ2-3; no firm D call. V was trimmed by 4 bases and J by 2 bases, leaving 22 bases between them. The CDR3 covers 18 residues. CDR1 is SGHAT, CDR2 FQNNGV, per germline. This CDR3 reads CASSSQFQILNPTDTQYF. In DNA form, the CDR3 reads TGTGCCAGCAGCTCACAGTTTCAAATACTCAACCCCACAGATACGCAGTATTTT.

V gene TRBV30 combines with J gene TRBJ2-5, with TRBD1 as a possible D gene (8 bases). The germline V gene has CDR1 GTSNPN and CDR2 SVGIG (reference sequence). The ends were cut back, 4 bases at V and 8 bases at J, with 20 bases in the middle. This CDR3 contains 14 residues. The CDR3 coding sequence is TGTGCCTGGACCCGGGGGGCAGGGGGCGAAACCCAGTACTTC. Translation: CAWTRGAGGETQYF.

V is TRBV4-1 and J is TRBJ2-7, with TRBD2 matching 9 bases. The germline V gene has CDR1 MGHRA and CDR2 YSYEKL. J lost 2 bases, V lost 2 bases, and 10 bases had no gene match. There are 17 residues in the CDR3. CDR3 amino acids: CASSQIDMGLATYEQYF. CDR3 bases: TGCGCCAGCAGCCAAATAGATATGGGACTAGCCACCTACGAGCAGTACTTC.

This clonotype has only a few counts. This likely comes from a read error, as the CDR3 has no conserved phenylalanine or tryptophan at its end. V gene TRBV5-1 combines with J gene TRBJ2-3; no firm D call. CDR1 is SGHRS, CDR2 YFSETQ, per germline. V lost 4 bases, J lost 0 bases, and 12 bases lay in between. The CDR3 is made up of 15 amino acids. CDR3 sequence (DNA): TGCGCCAGCAGCCCGGACGGTACTAGCACAGATACGCAGTATCTT. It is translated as CASSPDGTSTDTQYL.

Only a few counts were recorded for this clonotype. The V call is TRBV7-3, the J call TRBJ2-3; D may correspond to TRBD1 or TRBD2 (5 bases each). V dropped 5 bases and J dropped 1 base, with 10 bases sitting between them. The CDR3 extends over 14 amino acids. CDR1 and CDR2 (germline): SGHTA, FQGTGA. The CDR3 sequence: CASSPMGGTDTQYF. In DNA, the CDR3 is TGTGCCAGCAGCCCCATGGGGGGCACAGATACGCAGTATTTT.

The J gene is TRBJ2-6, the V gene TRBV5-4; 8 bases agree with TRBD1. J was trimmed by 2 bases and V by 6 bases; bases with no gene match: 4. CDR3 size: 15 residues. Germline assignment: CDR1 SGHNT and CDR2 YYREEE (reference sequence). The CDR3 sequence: CASNKQGAGANVLTF. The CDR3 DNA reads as TGTGCCAGCAACAAACAGGGGGCTGGGGCCAACGTCCTGACTTTC.

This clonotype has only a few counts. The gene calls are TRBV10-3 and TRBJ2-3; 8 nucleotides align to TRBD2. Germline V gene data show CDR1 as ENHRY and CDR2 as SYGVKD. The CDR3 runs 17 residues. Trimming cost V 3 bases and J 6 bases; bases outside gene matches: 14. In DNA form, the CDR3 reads TGTGCCATCAGTGAACGACCCGGGATAGCGGGGACGGATACGCAGTATTTT. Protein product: CAISERPGIAGTDTQYF.

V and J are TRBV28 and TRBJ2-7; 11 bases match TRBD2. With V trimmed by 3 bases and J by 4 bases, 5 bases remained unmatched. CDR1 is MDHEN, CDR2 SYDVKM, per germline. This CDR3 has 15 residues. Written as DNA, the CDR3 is TGTGCCAGCAGTTTCTCTGCTAGCGGGGGGTACGAGCAGTACTTC. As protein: CASSFSASGGYEQYF.

DNA of the CDR3: TGTGCCAGCAAGATCACAGGGTGGGATGAAAAACTGTTTTTT. This translates into CASKITGWDEKLFF. The chain uses TRBV6-5 and TRBJ1-4, with D tentatively TRBD1 (6 bases). The CDR3 covers 14 residues. CDR1 is MNHEY, CDR2 SVGAGI, per germline. Trimming removed 7 bases at V and 6 bases at J, with 15 bases between.

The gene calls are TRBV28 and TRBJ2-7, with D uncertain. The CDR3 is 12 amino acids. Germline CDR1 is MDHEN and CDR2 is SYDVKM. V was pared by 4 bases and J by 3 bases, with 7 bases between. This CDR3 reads CASSSRIYEQYF. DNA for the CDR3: TGTGCCAGCAGTTCGAGGATCTACGAGCAGTACTTC.